This TCR beta chain is from a study of breast tumors, draining lymph nodes, adjacent tissues. Study results and limitations: Tumor repertoires ranked between lymph nodes and nontumor tissue in diversity, with V and J gene preferences. The data were judged consistent with most tumor T cells coming from lymph node and expanding in tumor.

TCRdb fed the multiplex PCR reads into MiXCR, producing one record per CDR3 protein. Among 150,000 to 250,000 distinct CDR3 sequences listed, 25% to 40% were seen once. In the case of this clonotype: Its antigen is as yet unknown. This may stem from a read error, because a much larger clone lies one nucleotide away.

Germline V gene sequence: CDR1 SGHTS, CDR2 YDEGEE. The CDR3 totals 14 residues. Losses at the gene ends were 4 bases for V and 3 bases for J; bases not matched to a gene: 7. Samples came from axillary lymph nodes draining the breast cancer. This TCR was recovered from a female donor with breast cancer. Some clones in this sample may be carry-over from other donors' samples. This sequence joins TRBV5-8 and TRBJ2-7; 7 nucleotides align to TRBD1. The sequenced material came from axillary lymph node tissue. CDR3 region: CASSLGQAHYEQYF. DNA of the CDR3: TGTGCCAGCAGCCTCGGACAGGCCCACTACGAGCAGTACTTC.